The 17 T cell receptor beta chains below all came from one sample that was sequenced in a study of CD8 T cells in Susac syndrome. The RNA input was about 0.45 to 1 ug, and it was reverse transcribed with random hexamers. TCRdb re-analysed the immunoSEQ multiplex PCR reads in MiXCR, keeping a single row per CDR3 protein. There are around 170,000 distinct CDR3 sequences in the sample; approximately 95% occur only once, and around 0.096% lies in the top ten. Material: CD4+ T cells from PBMCs. The source of these receptors is a human donor with Susac syndrome.

This chain uses TRBV7-9 with TRBJ1-5; D possibly corresponds to TRBD1 (6 bases). CDR3 length equals 14 residues. Trimming took off 5 bases at V and 4 bases at J, with 12 bases between the two ends. In germline, CDR1 is SEHNR, CDR2 FQNEAQ (reference sequence). The CDR3 region has the DNA TGTGCCAGCAGCGTTACAGGGAAGAATCAGCCCCAGCATTTT. This gives the protein CASSVTGKNQPQHF.

The chain recombines TRBV7-3 with TRBJ1-6, with D tentatively TRBD1 (5 bases). Per germline, CDR1 SGHTA and CDR2 FQGTGA. V was trimmed by 3 bases and J by 9 bases, leaving 9 bases between them. The CDR3 consists of 13 residues. The CDR3 reads CASSLGGGSPLHF. DNA for the CDR3: TGTGCCAGCAGCTTGGGGGGTGGTTCACCCCTCCACTTT. The full variable domain, rest sourced from reference TRBV7-3 and TRBJ1-6, is GAGVSQTPSNKVTEKGKYVELRCDPISGHTALYWYRQSLGQGPEFLIYFQGTGAADDSGLPNDRFFAVRPEGSVSTLKIQRTERGDSAVYLCASSLGGGSPLHFGNGTRLTVT.

This chain links TRBV7-8 with TRBJ1-1, with 9 nucleotides matching TRBD1. The junction had 9 bases not matched to a gene; V was cut back by 6 bases and J by 1 base. In germline, CDR1 is SGHVS, CDR2 FQNEAQ. The CDR3 covers 16 residues. Here the CDR3 DNA reads TGTGCCAGCAGACCTAACCGGGACAGGGCGAACACTGAAGCTTTCTTT. Residues: CASRPNRDRANTEAFF.

V is TRBV20-1 and J is TRBJ2-1, with 14 bases matching TRBD2. With 6 bases clipped from V and 0 bases from J, the junction kept 16 bases outside the gene matches. CDR3 length equals 20 residues. Germline-derived CDR1 and CDR2 are DFQATT and SNEGSKA (reference sequence). CDR3 loop: CSASPFRLAGGPSSYNEQFF. The CDR3 DNA reads as TGCAGTGCCTCTCCATTCCGACTAGCGGGGGGGCCAAGCTCCTACAATGAGCAGTTCTTC.

The CDR3, as DNA: TGCAGTGCTAGGTCGCCGGGACTAGCGGATTACACCTACAATGAGCAGTTCTTC. Amino acid sequence: CSARSPGLADYTYNEQFF. The V and J genes are TRBV20-1 and TRBJ2-1; TRBD2 matches at 11 bases. The CDR3 length is 18 residues. V dropped 3 bases and J dropped 2; count of bases not matched to a gene: 12. CDR1 and CDR2 from the germline V gene are DFQATT and SNEGSKA (reference sequence).

The chain combines TRBV27 with TRBJ2-1; the D gene is possibly TRBD1 (7 bases). Between the trimmed V and J ends, which lost 4 bases and 2 bases, there was a span of 12 bases. The CDR3 extends over 15 amino acids. Germline V gene sequence: CDR1 MNHEY, CDR2 SMNVEV (reference sequence). CDR3 amino acids: CASSWGDRPYNEQFF. In DNA form, the CDR3 reads TGTGCCAGCAGTTGGGGGGACAGACCCTACAATGAGCAGTTCTTC.

The V gene is TRBV29-1, the J gene TRBJ2-3; unclear D gene. CDR1 SQVTM and CDR2 ANQGSEA come from the germline V gene. This CDR3 region has 12 residues. V was pared by 5 bases and J by 3 bases, with 9 bases between. CDR3 region: CSVQPDTDTQYF. The CDR3 DNA reads TGCAGCGTTCAACCCGATACAGATACGCAGTATTTT.

The DNA of the CDR3 is TGTGCCAGCAGACGCACAACAGGGGGATGGGGGCAGCCCCAGCATTTT. Protein sequence: CASRRTTGGWGQPQHF. This chain connects TRBV6-1 to TRBJ1-5; 8 bases are shared with TRBD1. J gave up 7 bases and V 6 bases, and 14 bases lay outside the gene matches. Germline CDR1 reads MNHNS; CDR2 reads SASEGT. The CDR3 length is 16 residues.

The V and J genes are TRBV29-1 and TRBJ2-5; D is undetermined. V was trimmed by 4 bases and J by 4 bases, leaving 7 bases between them. Germline V gives CDR1 SQVTM, CDR2 ANQGSEA. The CDR3 is 11 amino acids. The DNA of the CDR3 is TGCAGCGTTGTATACGGAGAGACCCAGTACTTC. This sequence encodes CSVVYGETQYF. Looking up the rest from reference TRBV29-1 and TRBJ2-5 gives the full variable domain: SAVISQKPSRDICQRGTSLTIQCQVDSQVTMMFWYRQQPGQSLTLIATANQGSEATYESGFVIDKFPISRPNLTFSTLTVSNMSPEDSSIYLCSVVYGETQYFGPGTRLLVL.

The chain is built from TRBV4-2 and TRBJ2-1, with 9 positions matching TRBD2. This CDR3 comprises 15 residues. After removal of 9 bases from V and 6 bases from J, the junction contained 12 bases not matched to a gene. Germline-derived CDR1 and CDR2 are LGHNA and YNFKEQ. CDR3 protein: CASGGGESWGNEQFF. The CDR3 DNA reads TGTGCCAGTGGCGGGGGGGAGTCCTGGGGCAATGAGCAGTTCTTC.

The chain couples TRBV12-5 to TRBJ1-5; TRBD1 agrees at 8 bases. Germline CDR1 reads LGHNT; CDR2 reads FRNRAP. Trimming removed 1 base from V and 5 bases from J; junction bases left unmatched: 4. This CDR3 has 15 amino acids. This CDR3 is CASGLDLTGDQPQHF. In nucleotides, the CDR3 is TGTGCTAGTGGTTTGGACTTGACAGGGGATCAGCCCCAGCATTTT.

The chain couples TRBV20-1 to TRBJ1-1; tentative D call: TRBD1 (5 bases). V dropped 5 bases and J dropped 0 bases, with 13 bases sitting between them. CDR1 and CDR2 from the germline V gene are DFQATT and SNEGSKA (reference sequence). The CDR3 sequence is 14 residues long. CDR3 sequence (DNA): TGCAGTGCTGCGGGGGACGGTATGAACACTGAAGCTTTCTTT. It encodes CSAAGDGMNTEAFF.

CDR3 in amino acids: CSVEYAGRGTEAFF. DNA for the CDR3: TGCAGCGTTGAATACGCAGGCCGAGGCACTGAAGCTTTCTTT. V is TRBV29-1 and J is TRBJ1-1, with D unresolved. CDR1 and CDR2 (germline): SQVTM, ANQGSEA. With 2 bases removed from V and 4 bases from J, the gap between germline ends came to 14 bases. The CDR3 spans 14 residues.

This chain uses TRBV4-2 with TRBJ2-1; 9 bases agree with TRBD2. The CDR3 covers 15 residues. Germline trimming cut 3 bases from V and 7 bases from J; bases unmatched to any gene: 7. Germline CDR1 reads LGHNA; CDR2 reads YNFKEQ. This CDR3 is CASSHRGGARNEQFF. CDR3 coding DNA: TGTGCCAGCAGCCACCGCGGGGGGGCCAGGAATGAGCAGTTCTTC.

This rearrangement joins TRBV30 to TRBJ2-5, with 7 positions matching TRBD2. This CDR3 is built from 15 residues. J lost 5 bases, V lost 2 bases, and 11 bases had no gene match. Germline CDR1 is GTSNPN and CDR2 is SVGIG (reference sequence). The CDR3 nucleotides are TGTGCCTGGAGTCCTACCGGGACTATTTGGGAGACCCAGTACTTC. It codes for CAWSPTGTIWETQYF.

The chain joins TRBV28 to TRBJ2-2; D remains unclear. Germline V gives CDR1 MDHEN, CDR2 SYDVKM. Trimming left V 8 bases short and J 1 base short, with 14 bases between. The CDR3 contains 15 residues. The CDR3 DNA follows: TGTGCCAGCTTATGGTCGGCCGGGAACACCGGGGAGCTGTTTTTT. It specifies CASLWSAGNTGELFF.

The chain couples TRBV6-6 to TRBJ2-4; the match to TRBD1 covers 8 bases. With V trimmed by 5 bases and J by 6 bases, 9 bases remained unmatched. The CDR3 is made up of 15 amino acids. The germline V gene has CDR1 MNHNY and CDR2 SVGAGI (reference sequence). The CDR3 sequence: CASSKSEQGGNIQYF. CDR3 bases: TGTGCCAGCAGTAAATCAGAACAGGGGGGAAACATTCAGTACTTC.